This TCR beta chain was retrieved from a study of blood T cell repertoires in COVID-19. Study background: Some COVID-19 samples were acute and others convalescent; all came from the United States, Italy and Spain.

Patients at the Seattle site were enrolled during active infection and followed longitudinally. The CDR3 sequence is 13 residues long. The germline V and J ends were trimmed by 1 base and 12 bases, with 10 bases remaining between them. Methods used by the authors: Amplification from reference gene primers served as the basis for estimated nucleated cell counts. TCRdb's table, derived via immunoSEQ multiplex PCR, lists solely in-frame clones and lacks some. V, J and clone size are those of that table, while D and trimming were read from the DNA. There are about 200,000 clones in the sample; roughly nine tenths occur only once, and 10% to 13% lies in the top ten. The sample holds one count of this clone.

The source material was peripheral blood. The chain joins TRBV12-3 or TRBV12-4 to TRBJ1-6; D remains unclear. The TCR comes from a woman aged 45-60 years with COVID-19, enrolled during active disease. The CDR3 DNA follows: TGTGCCAGCAGTTTAGGGCAGGCAGGACCCCTCCACTTT. This gives the protein CASSLGQAGPLHF.